This TCR beta chain appears in the sequencing data of a study of T cell responses to AZD1222 COVID-19 vaccine. TCRdb's table, derived via immunoSEQ multiplex PCR, lists solely in-frame clones and lacks some. The sample contains 120,000 to 150,000 clones, 90% of which appear only once. This CDR3 is 15 amino acids long. Germline V CDR1 and CDR2: SGHDN, FVKESK. The junction had 6 bases not matched to a gene; V was cut back by 4 bases and J by 5 bases. This specimen consisted of peripheral blood, obtained on day 0 of AZD1222 vaccination. This TCR came from an adult in good health. The rearrangement uses TRBV14 and TRBJ2-1; 9 nucleotides align to TRBD1. CDR3 coding DNA: TGTGCCAGCAGCCTACAGGGGGCTTGGCACAATGAGCAGTTCTTC. Translation: CASSLQGAWHNEQFF.